This T cell receptor (beta chain) was captured in a study of blood T cell repertoires in COVID-19. Study details: The samples span acute and convalescent COVID-19 from the United States, Italy and Spain. T cells, B-cell-depleted T cells, or PBMCs provided the cDNA or gDNA that served as material.

There are a few counts of this clone. Participants came from some 23 US areas, aged about 18 to 95 years. This CDR3 comprises 12 residues. Germline V gene data show CDR1 as MNHEY and CDR2 as SVGAGI. V shed 4 bases and J 6 bases; nucleotides not matched to a gene: 1. Authors' data handling: It was from reference gene primer amplification that nucleated cell counts were estimated. Clones were sequenced by immunoSEQ multiplex PCR, and TCRdb holds only the in-frame ones, with some missing. V and J calls plus clone size are reproduced from that table; the DNA served to infer D and trimming. The data contain 240,000 or so clones, 86% of them singletons.

The chain combines TRBV6-5 with TRBJ1-1, with TRBD1 identical over 8 bases. The clonotype originates from a woman aged 45-65 years who had recovered from COVID-19. The specimen sequenced was PBMCs or T cells enriched from blood (not recorded which). The CDR3 DNA reads as TGTGCCAGCAGTTCGGACAGGGCTGAAGCTTTCTTT. The encoded protein is CASSSDRAEAFF.